The rows below give T cell receptor beta chains drawn from one sample of a study of blood T cell repertoires in COVID-19. Repertoires were generated with immunoSEQ multiplex PCR, while TCRdb's copy carries only in-frame clones and drops some. This sample has about 520,000 clones, with 80% to 90% found just once. Sequencing was carried out using peripheral blood. The source is a human donor in a cohort sampled during active COVID-19. Each CDR3 is given with its conserved first and last residue. The order of the fields is V gene, J gene, clone size, D gene, CDR3 protein, CDR3 DNA. A D gene is named only where the DNA matches it firmly. The listing skips clone size in some rows; elsewhere it reads once, few, many or a size class.

v_gene: TRBV7-3; j_gene: TRBJ1-2; abundance: -; d_gene: -; CDR3aa: CASSSTVNYGYTF; CDR3nt: TGTGCCAGCAGCTCGACAGTAAACTATGGCTACACCTTC
v_gene: TRBV30; j_gene: TRBJ1-4; abundance: -; d_gene: -; CDR3aa: CAWSEGVGNEKLFF; CDR3nt: TGTGCCTGGAGTGAGGGGGTTGGTAATGAAAAACTGTTTTTT
v_gene: TRBV3-1/TRBV3-2; j_gene: TRBJ2-7; abundance: -; d_gene: TRBD1; CDR3aa: CASSQPATGGRYEQYF; CDR3nt: TGTGCCAGCAGCCAACCGGCTACAGGGGGCCGCTACGAGCAGTACTTC
v_gene: TRBV5-8; j_gene: TRBJ2-1; abundance: -; d_gene: -; CDR3aa: CASSLWISDSYNEQFF; CDR3nt: TGTGCCAGCAGCCTCTGGATTTCGGACAGCTACAATGAGCAGTTCTTC
v_gene: TRBV19; j_gene: TRBJ2-4; abundance: -; d_gene: TRBD1; CDR3aa: CASSPRTGGAKNIQYF; CDR3nt: TGTGCCAGTAGTCCCCGGACAGGGGGAGCCAAAAACATTCAGTACTTC
v_gene: TRBV5-1; j_gene: TRBJ2-3; abundance: -; d_gene: TRBD1; CDR3aa: CASSLDRAEDTQYF; CDR3nt: TGCGCCAGCAGCCTAGACAGGGCGGAAGATACGCAGTATTTT
v_gene: TRBV6-5; j_gene: TRBJ2-7; abundance: few; d_gene: TRBD2; CDR3aa: CASSPLAGGDGEQYF; CDR3nt: TGTGCCAGCAGTCCGTTAGCGGGAGGGGATGGGGAGCAGTACTTC
v_gene: TRBV28; j_gene: TRBJ2-7; abundance: -; d_gene: -; CDR3aa: CASSSASQRAPYEQYF; CDR3nt: TGTGCCAGCAGTTCGGCATCCCAGCGGGCCCCCTACGAGCAGTACTTC
v_gene: TRBV10-3; j_gene: TRBJ1-4; abundance: -; d_gene: -; CDR3aa: CAISVGVGEKLFF; CDR3nt: TGTGCCATCAGTGTCGGGGTAGGGGAAAAACTGTTTTTT
v_gene: TRBV10-3; j_gene: TRBJ2-4; abundance: -; d_gene: TRBD1; CDR3aa: CAIGPGGAGAKNIQYF; CDR3nt: TGTGCCATCGGGCCAGGGGGCGCGGGTGCCAAAAACATTCAGTACTTC
v_gene: TRBV12-5; j_gene: TRBJ1-1; abundance: -; d_gene: TRBD1; CDR3aa: CASGLGQGVWTEAFF; CDR3nt: TGTGCTAGTGGTTTGGGACAGGGGGTATGGACTGAAGCTTTCTTT
v_gene: TRBV7-8; j_gene: TRBJ1-6; abundance: once; d_gene: -; CDR3aa: CASSLVAPGNSPLHF; CDR3nt: TGTGCCAGCAGCTTAGTGGCACCGGGTAATTCACCCCTCCACTTT
v_gene: TRBV7-8; j_gene: TRBJ1-1; abundance: once; d_gene: -; CDR3aa: CASSFPAGRKETEAFF; CDR3nt: TGTGCCAGCAGCTTCCCAGCAGGGCGGAAAGAAACTGAAGCTTTCTTT
v_gene: TRBV9; j_gene: TRBJ1-3; abundance: -; d_gene: -; CDR3aa: CASSVGTRGNTIYF; CDR3nt: TGTGCCAGCAGCGTAGGGACTAGAGGAAACACCATATATTTT
v_gene: TRBV5-4; j_gene: TRBJ2-7; abundance: few; d_gene: TRBD1; CDR3aa: CASSLALRGQGEQYF; CDR3nt: TGTGCCAGCAGCTTGGCCTTAAGGGGGCAAGGCGAGCAGTACTTC
v_gene: TRBV6-5; j_gene: TRBJ2-1; abundance: many; d_gene: TRBD1; CDR3aa: CASSPTHEGANEQFF; CDR3nt: TGTGCCAGCAGCCCCACCCATGAGGGGGCCAATGAGCAGTTCTTC
v_gene: TRBV11-2; j_gene: TRBJ2-6; abundance: -; d_gene: -; CDR3aa: CASSLGLAWGANVLTF; CDR3nt: TGTGCCAGCAGCTTAGGTCTCGCGTGGGGGGCCAACGTCCTGACTTTC
v_gene: TRBV6-6; j_gene: TRBJ1-2; abundance: -; d_gene: -; CDR3aa: CASSASGTPYGYTF; CDR3nt: TGTGCCAGCAGTGCCAGCGGGACACCCTATGGCTACACCTTC